These 8 T cell receptor beta chains were all obtained from the same sample, sequenced in a study of cytotoxic CD8 clonotypes in ibrutinib-treated CLL. Produced via immunoSEQ multiplex PCR; TCRdb's table is partial and in-frame only. The sample includes 100,000 to 150,000 clones, roughly 85% seen only once; the top ten take under 2.5%. The input for sequencing was PBMCs, taken after 24 months of ibrutinib treatment. The receptors derive from a human donor with chronic lymphocytic leukemia.

This chain joins TRBV15 and TRBJ1-1, with D unclear. The CDR3 loop spans 14 amino acids. The V end was cut by 3 bases, the J end by 0 bases, with 8 bases between. Germline V lookup: CDR1 LNHNV, CDR2 YYDKDF (reference sequence). CDR3 protein: CATSSGQMNTEAFF. CDR3 DNA sequence: TGTGCCACCAGCAGCGGGCAGATGAACACTGAAGCTTTCTTT.

The V and J genes are TRBV19 and TRBJ2-1; possibly TRBD2 for D (6 bases). The length of the CDR3 is 15 residues. Trimming took off 8 bases at V and 10 bases at J, with 24 bases between the two ends. Germline V gives CDR1 LNHDA, CDR2 SQIVND (reference sequence). The CDR3 is CASATGDGGTYEQFF. CDR3 bases: TGTGCCAGTGCCACAGGTGATGGAGGGACGTACGAGCAGTTCTTC.

The chain carries TRBV4-1 and TRBJ2-7; 10 nucleotides agree with TRBD2. The length of the CDR3 is 15 residues. Germline V lookup: CDR1 MGHRA, CDR2 YSYEKL. Trimming removed 4 bases from V and 11 bases from J; junction bases left unmatched: 14. This CDR3 is CASSPTGTSVGRKYF. The CDR3 DNA is TGCGCCAGCAGCCCAACCGGGACTAGCGTCGGTAGGAAGTACTTC.

The chain recombines TRBV5-8 with TRBJ1-2, with TRBD1 as a possible D gene (5 bases). V lost 3 bases to trimming and J lost 4 bases, with 7 bases between them. Germline V gene data show CDR1 as SGHTS and CDR2 as YDEGEE. CDR3 length: 12 residues. The CDR3 DNA follows: TGTGCCAGCAGCTACGACAGCTATGGCTACACCTTC. Translated: CASSYDSYGYTF.

This clone was seen a few times. The chain carries TRBV7-9 and TRBJ1-2, with D perhaps TRBD1 (6 bases). The CDR3 loop spans 13 amino acids. The V gene lost 4 bases and the J gene lost 6 bases, with 12 bases spanning the gap. From germline, CDR1 is SEHNR and CDR2 FQNEAQ (reference sequence). DNA of the CDR3: TGTGCCAGCAGCTCGACAGGATTACATGGCTACACCTTC. Translated: CASSSTGLHGYTF.

This clone was seen only once. The V gene is TRBV7-2, the J gene TRBJ1-2; no reliable D call. The CDR3 totals 11 residues. Germline V gives CDR1 SGHTA, CDR2 FQGNSA. The ends were cut back, 2 bases at V and 6 bases at J, with 4 bases in the middle. The CDR3 reads CASSLLDGYTF. The CDR3, as DNA: TGTGCCAGCAGCTTATTGGATGGCTACACCTTC.

The rearrangement uses TRBV18 and TRBJ2-6, with D unresolved. The CDR3 length is 15 residues. From germline, CDR1 is KGHSH and CDR2 LQKENI. Trimming took 6 bases from V and 0 from J, leaving 9 bases between them. The CDR3, as DNA: TGTGCCAGCTCGCCCAAGAGCTCTGGGGCCAACGTCCTGACTTTC. As protein: CASSPKSSGANVLTF.

A remark on this clone: At one end, the junction sequence differs from germline, possibly due to a read error. The rearrangement links TRBV6-6 to TRBJ2-7; no definite D call. CDR1 and CDR2 from the germline V gene are MNHNY and SVGAGI (reference sequence). This CDR3 contains 12 residues. For the CDR3, the DNA is TGTGCCAGCAGTCCCTCCTCCTACGAGGAGTACTTC. Residues: CASSPSSYEEYF.